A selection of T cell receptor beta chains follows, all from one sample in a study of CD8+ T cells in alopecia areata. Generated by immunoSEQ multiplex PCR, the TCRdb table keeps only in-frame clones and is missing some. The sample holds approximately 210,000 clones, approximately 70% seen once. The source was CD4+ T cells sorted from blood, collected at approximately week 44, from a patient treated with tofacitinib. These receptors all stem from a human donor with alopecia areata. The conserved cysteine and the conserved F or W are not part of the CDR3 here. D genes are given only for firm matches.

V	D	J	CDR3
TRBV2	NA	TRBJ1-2	ASNLDPPSGYT
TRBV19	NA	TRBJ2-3	ASSIGSSTDTQY
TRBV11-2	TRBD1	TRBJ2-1	ASSASLTGGAGEF
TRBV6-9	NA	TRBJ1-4	ASYSEKLF
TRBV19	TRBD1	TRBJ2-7	ASSRNRDRDYEQY
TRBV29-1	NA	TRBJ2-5	SGRLTGLGRETQY
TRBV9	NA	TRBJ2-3	ASSVAGGASTDTQY
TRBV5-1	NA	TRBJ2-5	ASSLQGHSQETQY
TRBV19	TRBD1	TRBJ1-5	ASSIDRGAAPH
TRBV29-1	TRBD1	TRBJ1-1	SAMDRFTEAF
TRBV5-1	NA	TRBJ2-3	ASSRSGENTQY
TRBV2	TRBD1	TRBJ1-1	ASADRVLSEAF
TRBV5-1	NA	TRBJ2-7	ASSRQGLPAEQY
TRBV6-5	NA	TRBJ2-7	ASSHAGEQY
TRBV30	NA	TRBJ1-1	AWSPVGWNTEAF
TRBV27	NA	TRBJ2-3	ASSHRPDTQY
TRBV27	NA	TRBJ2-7	ASSPLNSLTVEQY
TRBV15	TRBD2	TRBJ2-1	ATSRDIKMSGGRDNEQF
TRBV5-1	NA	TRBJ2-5	ASSGTGDQETQY
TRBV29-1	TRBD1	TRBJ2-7	SVEQGSSYEQY
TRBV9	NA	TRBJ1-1	ASSVRASLRAEAF
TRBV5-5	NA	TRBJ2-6	ASSFRVSGANVLT
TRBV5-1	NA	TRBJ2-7	ASSLGLTAYEQY
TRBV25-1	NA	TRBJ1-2	ASSELVRDGYT
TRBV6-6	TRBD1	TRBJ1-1	ATGANTEAF
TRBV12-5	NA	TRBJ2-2	ASGRDNTGELF
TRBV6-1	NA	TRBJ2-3	ASSEKASLQY
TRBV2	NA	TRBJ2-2	ASSVSQWATGELF